What follows is one T cell receptor (beta chain) and its context. This CDR3 region has 14 residues. Germline CDR1 and CDR2: SNHLY and FYNNEI. Trimming took off 7 bases at V and 2 bases at J, with 11 bases between the two ends. Sequencing used immunoSEQ multiplex PCR; TCRdb keeps in-frame clones, though not all of them. The table records about 84,000 clones, roughly 89% of them present only once. These data are taken from a study of control samples from healthy donors and cancer patients. The TCR originated in a man aged 25 to 45 in good health. V gene TRBV2 combines with J gene TRBJ2-2; the D is unclear. The specimen was blood. The CDR3 is CASIGRVNTGELFF. The CDR3 DNA follows: TGTGCCAGCATTGGACGCGTTAACACCGGGGAGCTGTTTTTT.